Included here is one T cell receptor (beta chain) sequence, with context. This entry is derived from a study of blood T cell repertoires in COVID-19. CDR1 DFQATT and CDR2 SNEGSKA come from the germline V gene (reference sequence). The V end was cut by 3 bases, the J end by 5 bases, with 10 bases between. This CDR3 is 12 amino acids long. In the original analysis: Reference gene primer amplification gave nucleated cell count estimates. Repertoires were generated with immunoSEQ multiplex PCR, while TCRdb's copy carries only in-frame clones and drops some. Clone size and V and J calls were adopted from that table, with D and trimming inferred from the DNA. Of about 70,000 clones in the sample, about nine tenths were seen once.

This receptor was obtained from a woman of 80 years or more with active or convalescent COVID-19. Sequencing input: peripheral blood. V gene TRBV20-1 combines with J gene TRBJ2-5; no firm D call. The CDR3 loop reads CSASVAVETQYF. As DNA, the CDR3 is TGCAGTGCTAGTGTTGCGGTGGAGACCCAGTACTTC.